This record looks at one T cell receptor beta chain sequence and its context. Trimming pared 4 bases from V and 6 bases from J, leaving 15 bases between. Per germline, CDR1 LNHDA and CDR2 SQIVND (reference sequence). CDR3 length equals 14 residues. The record originates from a study of shared clonotypes between healthy human individuals. Assay: immunoSEQ multiplex PCR; the TCRdb copy retains only in-frame clones and omits some. Among around 1,000,000 clones, approximately 75% were seen once, and the ten largest hold almost 0.9%. The source material was memory CD4+ T cells from PBMCs. The sample's subset: CD45RA-negative fraction. V is TRBV19 and J is TRBJ1-1; D remains ambiguous. This TCR was sampled from a man aged 18 to 29 in good health. Some clones in this sample may be carry-over from other donors' samples. In DNA, the CDR3 is TGTGCCAGTAGTAACGGCCTAGAAGGCGCTGAAGCTTTCTTT. This gives the protein CASSNGLEGAEAFF. Supplemented by reference TRBV19 and TRBJ1-1, the full variable domain reads DGGITQSPKYLFRKEGQNVTLSCEQNLNHDAMYWYRQDPGQGLRLIYYSQIVNDFQKGDIAEGYSVSREKKESFPLTVTSAQKNPTAFYLCASSNGLEGAEAFFGQGTRLTVV.